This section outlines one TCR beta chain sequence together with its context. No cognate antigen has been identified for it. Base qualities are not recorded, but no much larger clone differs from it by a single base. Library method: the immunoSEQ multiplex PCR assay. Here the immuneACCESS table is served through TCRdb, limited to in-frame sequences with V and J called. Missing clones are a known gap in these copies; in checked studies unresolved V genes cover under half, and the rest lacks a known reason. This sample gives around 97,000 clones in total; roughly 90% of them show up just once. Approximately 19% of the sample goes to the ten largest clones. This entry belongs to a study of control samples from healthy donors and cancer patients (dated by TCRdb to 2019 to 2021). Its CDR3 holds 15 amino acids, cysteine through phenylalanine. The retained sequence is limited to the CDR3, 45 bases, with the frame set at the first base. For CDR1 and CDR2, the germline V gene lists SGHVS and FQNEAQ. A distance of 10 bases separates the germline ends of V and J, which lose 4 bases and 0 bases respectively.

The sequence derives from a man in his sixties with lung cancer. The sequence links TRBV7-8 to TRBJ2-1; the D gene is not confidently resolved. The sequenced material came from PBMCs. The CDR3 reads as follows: CASSSQPLSYNEQFF. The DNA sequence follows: TGTGCCAGCAGCTCACAGCCGCTCTCCTACAATGAGCAGTTCTTC.